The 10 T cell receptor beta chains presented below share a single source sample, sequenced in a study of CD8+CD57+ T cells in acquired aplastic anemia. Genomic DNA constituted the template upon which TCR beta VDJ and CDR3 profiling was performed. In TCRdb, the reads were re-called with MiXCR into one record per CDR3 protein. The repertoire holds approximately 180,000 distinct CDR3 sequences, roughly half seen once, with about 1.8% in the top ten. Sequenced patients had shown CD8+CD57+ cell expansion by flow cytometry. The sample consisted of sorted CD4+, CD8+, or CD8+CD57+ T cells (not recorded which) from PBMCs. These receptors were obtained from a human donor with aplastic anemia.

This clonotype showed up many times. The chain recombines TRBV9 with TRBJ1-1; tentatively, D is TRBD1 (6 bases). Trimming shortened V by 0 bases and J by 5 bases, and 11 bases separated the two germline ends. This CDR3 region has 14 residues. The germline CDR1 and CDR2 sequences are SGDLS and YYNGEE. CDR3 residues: CASSVVGGRTEAFF. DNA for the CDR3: TGTGCCAGCAGCGTAGTGGGGGGGCGGACTGAAGCTTTCTTT.

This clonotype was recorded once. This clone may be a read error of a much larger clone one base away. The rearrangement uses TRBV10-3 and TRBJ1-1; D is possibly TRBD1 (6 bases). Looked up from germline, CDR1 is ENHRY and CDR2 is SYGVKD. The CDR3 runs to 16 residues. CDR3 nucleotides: TGTGCCAGCAGGCCCTCGCCCGGGACAATGAACACTGAAGCTCTCTTT. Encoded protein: CASRPSPGTMNTEALF.

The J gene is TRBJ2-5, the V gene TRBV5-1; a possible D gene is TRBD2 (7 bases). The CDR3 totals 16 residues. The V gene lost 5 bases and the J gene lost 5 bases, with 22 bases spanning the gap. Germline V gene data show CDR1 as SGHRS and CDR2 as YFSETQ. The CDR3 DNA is TGCGCCAGCAGAAGGCAGGAAGGAGGGGGGGCTGAGACCCAGTACTTC. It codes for CASRRQEGGGAETQYF.

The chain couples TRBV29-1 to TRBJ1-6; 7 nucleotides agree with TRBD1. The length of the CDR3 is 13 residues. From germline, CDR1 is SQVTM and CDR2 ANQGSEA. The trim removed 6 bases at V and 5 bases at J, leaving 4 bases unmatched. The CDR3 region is CSVRTGDNSPLHF. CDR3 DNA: TGCAGCGTCCGGACAGGTGATAATTCACCCCTCCACTTT.

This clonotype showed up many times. CDR3 nucleotide sequence: TGTGCCAGCAGTCAGACAGGGAATGGAAACACCATATATTTT. Amino acid sequence: CASSQTGNGNTIYF. The chain carries TRBV6-1 and TRBJ1-3, with 7 bases identical to TRBD1. The CDR3 consists of 14 residues. V shed 5 bases, J shed 3 bases, and the junction held 4 bases outside the gene matches. Germline lookup yields CDR1 MNHNS and CDR2 SASEGT.

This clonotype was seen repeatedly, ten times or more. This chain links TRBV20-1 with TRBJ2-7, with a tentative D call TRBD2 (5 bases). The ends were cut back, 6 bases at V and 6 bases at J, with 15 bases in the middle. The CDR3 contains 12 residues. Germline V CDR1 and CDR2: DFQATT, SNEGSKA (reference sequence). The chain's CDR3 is CSATDGGGEQYF. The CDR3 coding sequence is TGCAGTGCCACGGACGGAGGTGGCGAGCAGTACTTC.

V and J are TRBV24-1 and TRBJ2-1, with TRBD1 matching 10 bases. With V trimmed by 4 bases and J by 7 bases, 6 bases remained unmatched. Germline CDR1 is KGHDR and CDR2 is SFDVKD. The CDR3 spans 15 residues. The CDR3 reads CATSDQDRGRNEQFF. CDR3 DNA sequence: TGTGCCACCAGTGACCAGGACAGGGGGAGGAATGAGCAGTTCTTC.

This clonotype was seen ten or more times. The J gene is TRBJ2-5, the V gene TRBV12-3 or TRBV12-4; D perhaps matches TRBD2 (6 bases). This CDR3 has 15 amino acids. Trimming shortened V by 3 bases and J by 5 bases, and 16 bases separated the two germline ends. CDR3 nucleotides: TGTGCCAGCAGTTTGAGGCAGGGAGGAGCTGAGACCCAGTACTTC. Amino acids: CASSLRQGGAETQYF.

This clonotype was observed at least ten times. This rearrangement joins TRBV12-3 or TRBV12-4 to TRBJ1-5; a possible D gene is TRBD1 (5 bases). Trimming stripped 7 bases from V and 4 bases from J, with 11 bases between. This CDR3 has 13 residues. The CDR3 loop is CASKRDGNQPQHF. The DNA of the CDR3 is TGTGCCAGCAAGCGGGACGGAAATCAGCCCCAGCATTTT.

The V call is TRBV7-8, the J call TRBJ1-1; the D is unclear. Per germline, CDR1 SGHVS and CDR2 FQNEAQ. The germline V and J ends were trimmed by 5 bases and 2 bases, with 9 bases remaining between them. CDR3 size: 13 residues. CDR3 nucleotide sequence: TGTGCCAGCAGCCAAAGGTTTAACACTGAAGCTTTCTTT. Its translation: CASSQRFNTEAFF.